This T cell receptor beta chain originates from a study of blood T cell repertoires in COVID-19. About the study: In each case, the material was cDNA or gDNA derived from T cells, B-cell-depleted T cells, or PBMCs.

The ends lost 4 bases at V and 7 bases at J; junction bases unmatched: 7. Germline V CDR1 and CDR2: MNHEY, SVGAGI. The CDR3 is 14 amino acids. Participants, about 18 to 89 years old, spanned around 25 US areas. This clone was found once. Authors' analysis steps: From reference gene primer amplification, estimates of nucleated cell counts were derived. Only in-frame clones appear in the TCRdb table, and some are missing; sequencing was by immunoSEQ multiplex PCR. V, J and clone size were drawn from that table, and D and trimming were deduced from the DNA. This table holds 150,000 or so clones, over 75% found once.

The source is a woman aged 45-59 years who had recovered from COVID-19. This rearrangement joins TRBV6-5 to TRBJ1-5, with TRBD1 identical over 7 bases. The sequenced material came from PBMCs or T cells enriched from blood (not recorded which). The CDR3 sequence: CASSLTGPRQPQHF. CDR3 nucleotide sequence: TGTGCCAGCAGTTTGACAGGGCCGAGACAGCCCCAGCATTTT.